This TCR beta chain was sequenced for a study of vaccination and CD4 T cells after COVID-19. About this clonotype: What it recognizes is unknown. One junction end does not reproduce the germline sequence, and a read error may be involved.

The CDR3 spans 14 residues. Germline-derived CDR1 and CDR2 are LNHDA and SQIVND (reference sequence). The treatment denotes: roughly 10-day PBMC culture with coronavirus spike peptide pools or control peptides (ViraFEST assay). Sequencing of cultured CD4+ T cell DNA used the Oncomine TCR Beta short-read assay. TCRdb re-called the PCR reads through MiXCR, storing one row per CDR3 protein. Among about 16,000 distinct CDR3 sequences listed, about three quarters were seen once. The chain combines TRBV19 with TRBJ1-5; D remains ambiguous. The specimen comprised CD4+ T cells from blood, cultured in vitro, sampled after SARS-CoV-2 vaccination. This clonotype was obtained from a human donor who received a COVID-19 vaccine. CDR3 region: CASSIGRSNQPQHF. In nucleotides, the CDR3 is TGCGCCAGTAGTATAGGACGGAGCAATCAGCCCCAGCATTTT.